This is a list of T cell receptor beta chains from one sample in a study of T cell responses to AZD1222 COVID-19 vaccine. TCRdb's table, derived via immunoSEQ multiplex PCR, lists solely in-frame clones and lacks some. The repertoire includes roughly 75,000 clones, 84% of them detected once, and 8% to 10% sits in the top ten. Here the sequenced sample was peripheral blood, taken on day 0 of AZD1222 vaccination. The receptors shown here come from an adult in good health. Both conserved end residues are part of each CDR3. The D gene is left open where the match is weak. The size field is filled for only some rows; it gives once, few, many or a size class.

cdr3_aa cdr3_nt v_call clone_size d_call j_call
CASSLPTGAREAFF TGTGCCAGCAGTTTACCCACAGGAGCCCGGGAAGCTTTCTTT TRBV28 . . TRBJ1-1
CASSLSSAAEAFF TGTGCCAGCAGCTTATCTTCTGCAGCCGAAGCTTTCTTT TRBV7-2 . . TRBJ1-1
CAWTRTRPINTGELFF TGTGCCTGGACCAGGACTCGACCCATTAACACCGGGGAGCTGTTTTTT TRBV30 . . TRBJ2-2
CASSQRWGTANTGELFF TGTGCCAGCAGCCAGAGATGGGGGACCGCGAACACCGGGGAGCTGTTTTTT TRBV14 . . TRBJ2-2
CASLKPTGGRGTYNSPLHF TGTGCCAGCTTGAAACCGACAGGAGGGCGAGGCACCTATAATTCACCCCTCCACTTT TRBV28 . . TRBJ1-6
CASSLGPDSNYGYTF TGTGCCAGCAGCTTAGGTCCAGATTCAAACTATGGCTACACCTTC TRBV7-2 few . TRBJ1-2
CASSQTGGGYGYTF TGTGCCAGCAGTCAAACAGGGGGCGGCTATGGCTACACCTTC TRBV2 . TRBD1 TRBJ1-2
CASRFGEGTEAFF TGTGCCAGCCGTTTTGGGGAAGGGACTGAAGCTTTCTTT TRBV2 . . TRBJ1-1
CASSLRDREFF TGTGCCAGCAGCCTCCGGGACAGGGAATTCTTC TRBV2 . TRBD1 TRBJ2-1
CASSPYSLSGNTIYF TGTGCCAGCAGCCCATACAGTCTTTCTGGAAACACCATATATTTT TRBV3-1/TRBV3-2 . . TRBJ1-3
CASHKDRNTEAFF TGTGCCAGCCACAAAGATAGGAACACTGAAGCTTTCTTT TRBV27 . . TRBJ1-1
CASSLARAVNSPLHF TGTGCCAGCAGCTTAGCGCGAGCCGTTAATTCACCCCTCCACTTT TRBV7-6 . . TRBJ1-6
CAIRSVAGDPYNEQFF TGTGCCATCAGGTCGGTAGCGGGGGACCCATACAATGAGCAGTTCTTC TRBV10-3 . TRBD2 TRBJ2-1
CASSERDTTNEKLFF TGTGCCAGCAGTGAACGGGACACCACTAATGAAAAACTGTTTTTT TRBV21-1 . . TRBJ1-4
CSVGLPTLHF TGCAGTGTTGGACTTCCGACCCTCCACTTT TRBV20-1 . . TRBJ1-6
CASSFGNTNTGELFF TGCGCCAGCAGCTTCGGTAACACCAACACCGGGGAGCTGTTTTTT TRBV5-1 . . TRBJ2-2
CASSQAPSTGANQPQHF TGCGCCAGCAGCCAAGCCCCCTCGACAGGGGCGAATCAGCCCCAGCATTTT TRBV4-1 . TRBD1 TRBJ1-5
CAISVTTNEKLFF TGTGCCATCAGTGTTACAACTAATGAAAAACTGTTTTTT TRBV10-3 . . TRBJ1-4
CASSFSPGNTEAFF TGTGCCAGCAGCTTCTCCCCAGGGAACACTGAAGCTTTCTTT TRBV11-2 . . TRBJ1-1
CASSKLYSGNTIYF TGTGCCAGCAGCAAACTATACTCTGGAAACACCATATATTTT TRBV6-2/TRBV6-3 . . TRBJ1-3
CASSDGSSVAYEQYF TGTGCCAGCAGTGACGGTTCTAGCGTCGCCTACGAGCAGTACTTC TRBV6-1 . . TRBJ2-7
CASSPLSWDRGLDYGYTF TGTGCCAGCAGTCCCCTAAGCTGGGACAGGGGTCTGGACTATGGCTACACCTTC TRBV28 . TRBD1 TRBJ1-2
CASARGNTIYF TGTGCCAGCGCTAGAGGAAATACCATATATTTT TRBV6-5 . . TRBJ1-3
CAWSVVTGFYLNYGYTF TGTGCCTGGAGTGTAGTGACAGGGTTCTACCTTAACTATGGCTACACCTTC TRBV30 once TRBD1 TRBJ1-2
CASSYSIRGLYGYTF TGTGCCAGCAGTTACTCGATCAGGGGACTCTATGGCTACACCTTC TRBV6-5 large . TRBJ1-2
CASSYSMNTEAFF TGTGCCAGCAGTTACAGCATGAACACTGAAGCTTTCTTT TRBV6-5 . . TRBJ1-1
CASGRETGGSYEQYF TGTGCCAGCGGAAGGGAGACAGGGGGATCCTACGAGCAGTACTTC TRBV6-5 . TRBD1 TRBJ2-7
CASSLIEQAEQFF TGTGCCAGCAGCTTAATTGAGCAGGCTGAGCAGTTCTTC TRBV7-2 . . TRBJ2-1
CASSSDLTPDTQYF TGTGCCAGCAGCTCCGACCTTACGCCAGATACGCAGTATTTT TRBV7-9 . . TRBJ2-3
CASSEANTGELFF TGTGCCAGCAGTGAGGCGAACACCGGGGAGCTGTTTTTT TRBV6-4 . . TRBJ2-2
CASKTGIADTGELFF TGTGCCAGCAAGACAGGGATTGCAGACACCGGGGAGCTGTTTTTT TRBV28 few TRBD1 TRBJ2-2
CVSRSGSNTEAFF TGTGTCAGCAGATCGGGCTCGAACACTGAAGCTTTCTTT TRBV2 . . TRBJ1-1
CASSLGTPGTDTQYF TGTGCCAGCAGCTTGGGAACCCCCGGAACGGATACGCAGTATTTT TRBV7-3 few . TRBJ2-3
CAGQNGGGRYNEQFF TGTGCCGGACAGAACGGGGGAGGCCGTTACAATGAGCAGTTCTTC TRBV28 . . TRBJ2-1
CASNPGQGSQPQHF TGTGCCAGTAATCCGGGACAGGGGTCTCAGCCCCAGCATTTT TRBV19 . TRBD1 TRBJ1-5
CAISARDTNYGYTF TGTGCCATCAGTGCAAGGGACACCAACTATGGCTACACCTTC TRBV10-3 . . TRBJ1-2
CASSFRTDPADTQYF TGCGCCAGCAGCTTCAGGACAGATCCGGCAGATACGCAGTATTTT TRBV5-1 . . TRBJ2-3
CASSSDRGRGTQYF TGCGCCAGCAGCTCTGACAGGGGGCGCGGGACCCAGTACTTC TRBV5-1 . TRBD1 TRBJ2-5
CASSRTGHTGANVLTF TGTGCCAGCAGCCGGACGGGCCATACGGGGGCCAACGTCCTGACTTTC TRBV5-6 . . TRBJ2-6
CASSYSTRHHTGELFF TGTGCCAGCAGTTACTCGACCAGGCACCACACCGGGGAGCTGTTTTTT TRBV6-5 . . TRBJ2-2
CASSQAERTGNTIYF TGTGCCAGCAGCCAAGCGGAAAGGACTGGAAACACCATATATTTT TRBV4-2 . . TRBJ1-3
CASTRQGAPRNEQFF TGTGCCAGCACTCGACAGGGCGCGCCTCGTAATGAGCAGTTCTTC TRBV6-5 . TRBD1 TRBJ2-1
CASSISSGGYRSTDTQYF TGTGCCAGTAGTATCTCTAGCGGGGGATATAGGAGCACAGATACGCAGTATTTT TRBV19 . TRBD2 TRBJ2-3
CASSPRTGWSGELFF TGTGCTAGCAGCCCGCGGACAGGGTGGTCCGGGGAGCTGTTTTTT TRBV7-7 . TRBD1 TRBJ2-2
CASSEAGGHNSPLHF TGTGCCAGCAGTGAGGCAGGGGGCCACAATTCACCCCTCCACTTT TRBV2 . TRBD1 TRBJ1-6
CATGGAGQRAKNIQYF TGTGCCACCGGAGGGGCCGGGCAGCGGGCCAAAAACATTCAGTACTTC TRBV10-3 . . TRBJ2-4
CATSEGEQKLFF TGTGCCACCAGTGAAGGCGAACAGAAACTGTTTTTT TRBV24-1 once . TRBJ1-4
CASSQEAIRREKLFF TGCGCCAGCAGCCAAGAAGCAATTCGAAGGGAAAAACTGTTTTTT TRBV4-3 . . TRBJ1-4
CASSLRAEQPQHF TGTGCCAGCAGCTTACGGGCCGAGCAGCCCCAGCATTTT TRBV7-3 . . TRBJ1-5
CASRSTGYQPQHF TGTGCCAGCAGATCGACAGGATATCAGCCCCAGCATTTT TRBV28 . . TRBJ1-5